A selection of T cell receptor beta chains follows, all from one sample in a study of T cell repertoires in cytomegalovirus infection. From the reads, TCRdb called clonotypes with MiXCR, one entry per CDR3 protein. The profile shows fewer than 200,000 distinct CDR3 sequences, about 20% of them singletons. No antigens are known for them. Sequenced here: CD8+ T cells from cultured PBMCs, sampled from culture after CMV antigen stimulation. These receptors were collected from a human donor in good health (CMV status not recorded). Some clones in this sample may be carry-over from other donors' samples. The CDR3 runs from the conserved cysteine through the conserved F or W. A D gene is named only where the DNA matches it firmly. Clone sizes are given selectively: once, few, many, or a class where the clone is expanded.

V gene	CDR3 length	J gene	D gene	clone size	CDR3 DNA	CDR3 protein
TRBV9	14	TRBJ2-7	TRBD1	many	TGTGCCAGCAGCGTAGGACAGGGAACCTACGAGCAGTACTTC	CASSVGQGTYEQYF
TRBV7-2	15	TRBJ1-1	TRBD1	few	TGTGCCAGCAGCGACATGGGACAGGGAATCACTGAAGCTTTCTTT	CASSDMGQGITEAFF
TRBV12-5	18	TRBJ2-1	TRBD2	few	TGTGCTAGTGGTTTGGGAGTAGCGGGGGCCCGTTTCGTCAATGAGCAGTTCTTC	CASGLGVAGARFVNEQFF
TRBV7-9	13	TRBJ1-4	NA	few	TGTGCCAGCAGTTTGACTGTGAGAGAAAAACTGTTTTTT	CASSLTVREKLFF
TRBV14	16	TRBJ1-1	NA	few	TGTGCCAGCAGCCAAGGGTGGGAGGGCCTTAACACTGAAGCTTTCTTT	CASSQGWEGLNTEAFF
TRBV7-8	16	TRBJ2-5	NA	NA	TGTGCCAGCAGCTTATTTGGCAGGTTGTACCAAGAGACCCAGTACTTC	CASSLFGRLYQETQYF
TRBV6-1	18	TRBJ1-6	TRBD1	NA	TGTGCCAGCAGTGAACCCGGGACAGGGCAAGTATTTTATTCACCCCTCCACTTT	CASSEPGTGQVFYSPLHF
TRBV6-5	19	TRBJ2-2	NA	few	TGTGCCAGCAGTTATCGTATTTACAGGGGGGGACCGAACACCGGGGAGCTGTTTTTT	CASSYRIYRGGPNTGELFF
TRBV28	14	TRBJ1-1	NA	NA	TGTGCCAGCAGTTTACTAGGCGGGGGCACTGAAGCTTTCTTT	CASSLLGGGTEAFF
TRBV7-8	15	TRBJ1-1	NA	NA	TGTGCCAGCAGCTTAGTCGACGGGGGGAAAGATGAAGCTTTCTTT	CASSLVDGGKDEAFF
TRBV6-5	16	TRBJ2-6	NA	NA	TGTGCCAGCAGTTACACGGGATTCTCTGGGGCCAACGGCCTGACTTTC	CASSYTGFSGANGLTF
TRBV7-9	12	TRBJ1-1	NA	NA	TGTGCCAGCAGCGGGGTGAACACTGAAGCTTTCTTT	CASSGVNTEAFF
TRBV7-6	16	TRBJ1-3	NA	few	TGTGCCAGCAGTTTTAGTTGGGAAAGGACTGGAAACACCATATATTTT	CASSFSWERTGNTIYF
TRBV28	18	TRBJ2-1	NA	NA	TGTGCCAGCAGTTTATACGCGGGGTTTGAGAGCTCCTACAATGAGCAGTTCTTC	CASSLYAGFESSYNEQFF
TRBV6-2/TRBV6-3	13	TRBJ1-1	NA	NA	TGTGCCAGCAGTTACTCTGGGCACCTTGAAGCTTTCTTT	CASSYSGHLEAFF
TRBV7-8	14	TRBJ2-1	NA	medium-sized	TGTGCCAGCAGCTTGAAGAGGGTCCCCGATGAGCAGTTCTTC	CASSLKRVPDEQFF
TRBV3-1	14	TRBJ1-4	NA	many	TGTGCCAGCAGCCAAGAAAGGCTCAGCGAAAAACTGTTTTTT	CASSQERLSEKLFF
TRBV27	12	TRBJ2-7	NA	NA	TGTGCCAGCGCCGCCTTTGGGGACGAGCAGTACTTC	CASAAFGDEQYF
TRBV7-9	15	TRBJ2-3	NA	few	TGTGCCAGCAGCTTAAGTGACTACCGCACAGATACGCAGTATTTT	CASSLSDYRTDTQYF
TRBV12-3/TRBV12-4	15	TRBJ1-2	TRBD1	few	TGTGCCAGCAGTTCCCTAACAGGGGGCTGGTATGGCTACACCTTC	CASSSLTGGWYGYTF
TRBV7-6	15	TRBJ1-2	TRBD1	NA	TGTGCCAGCAGCTTAGATGGGACAGGGAACTATGGCTACACCTTC	CASSLDGTGNYGYTF
TRBV7-6	16	TRBJ2-4	NA	few	TGTGCCAGCAGCTTAGGGGGGAGTTTAGCCAAAAACATTCAGTACTTC	CASSLGGSLAKNIQYF
TRBV28	17	TRBJ2-3	TRBD1	NA	TGTGCCAGCAGTTCCAACAGGGGCCTCCTTAGCACAGATACGCAGTATTTT	CASSSNRGLLSTDTQYF
TRBV7-9	13	TRBJ2-7	NA	NA	TGTGCCAGCAGCCCACCGGAGGACTACGAGCAGTACTTC	CASSPPEDYEQYF
TRBV19	14	TRBJ1-2	NA	NA	TGTGCCAGTAGACAGGACACCTCTAACTATGGCTACACCTTC	CASRQDTSNYGYTF
TRBV27	15	TRBJ2-7	NA	few	TGTGCCAGCAGTCCGCACCTGGGGCAGGGTGACGAGCAGTACTTC	CASSPHLGQGDEQYF
TRBV7-2	15	TRBJ1-2	TRBD1	NA	TGTGCCAGCAGCTTAGCAGAGACAGGGAACTATGGCTACACCTTC	CASSLAETGNYGYTF
TRBV6-2/TRBV6-3	16	TRBJ2-7	TRBD1	NA	TGTGCCAGCAGCCTCCTTGACAGGGAGCTCTCCTACGAGCAGTACTTC	CASSLLDRELSYEQYF
TRBV7-2	15	TRBJ1-2	NA	many	TGTGCCAGCAGCTTCTTTTTGGGAGAAAGCTATGGCTACACCTTC	CASSFFLGESYGYTF
TRBV28	20	TRBJ1-3	TRBD1	NA	TGTGCCAGCATCGGACAGGCAATAAGGAGGAAAGTTTCCCCTGGAAACACCATATATTTT	CASIGQAIRRKVSPGNTIYF
TRBV7-6	15	TRBJ2-2	NA	NA	TGTGCCAGCAGCGTAGGGACCCTAGCGACCGGGGAGCTGTTTTTT	CASSVGTLATGELFF
TRBV7-6	11	TRBJ2-7	NA	NA	TGTGCCAGCAGCTGGGACGGCGAGCAGTACTTC	CASSWDGEQYF
TRBV5-1	15	TRBJ1-5	NA	NA	TGCGCCAGCAGGGTCGGCGGGGAAGCCTATCAGCCCCAGCATTTT	CASRVGGEAYQPQHF
TRBV7-6	16	TRBJ2-1	TRBD2	few	TGTGCCAGCAGCCCATTTTTAGCGGGGGACAACAATGAGCAGTTCTTC	CASSPFLAGDNNEQFF
TRBV6-2/TRBV6-3	16	TRBJ2-7	TRBD1	few	TGTGCCAGCAGTTACTCAATCGGACAGGGTTTGTACGAGCAGTACTTC	CASSYSIGQGLYEQYF
TRBV11-2	15	TRBJ2-1	TRBD2	NA	TGTGCCAGCAGCCCGGGACTAGCGGACTACAAAGAGCAGTTCTTC	CASSPGLADYKEQFF
TRBV10-2	13	TRBJ1-5	NA	few	TGCGCCAGCAGTGATACAGGGACTCAGCCCCAGCATTTT	CASSDTGTQPQHF
TRBV6-1	15	TRBJ2-1	TRBD1	many	TGTGCCAGCAGTGAACTTGCAGGGGGAGCGAATGAGCAGTTCTTC	CASSELAGGANEQFF
TRBV9	16	TRBJ1-2	NA	NA	TGTGCCAGCAGCGAGCCCCGGGGCAGGGAGAACTATGGCTACACCTTC	CASSEPRGRENYGYTF
TRBV4-1	18	TRBJ1-3	NA	NA	TGCGCCAGCAGCCAAGAAGGAGGGGAGGATTACTCTGGAAACACCATATATTTT	CASSQEGGEDYSGNTIYF
TRBV6-1	16	TRBJ2-1	TRBD2	NA	TGTGCCGGAGGACTAGAGGGGAACACCCACTACAATGAGCAGTTCTTC	CAGGLEGNTHYNEQFF
TRBV7-9	15	TRBJ2-7	NA	NA	TGTGCCAGCAGCTTAGAGGCTAGCGAGGGTCGGGAGCAGTACTTC	CASSLEASEGREQYF
TRBV28	16	TRBJ1-1	NA	NA	TGTGCCAGCAGTGTGGAGCCTTGGACGGGGAACACTGAAGCTTTCTTT	CASSVEPWTGNTEAFF
TRBV12-3/TRBV12-4	15	TRBJ2-3	NA	few	TGTGCCAGCCCTCCCCTGGCCACTAGCACAGATACGCAGTATTTT	CASPPLATSTDTQYF
TRBV12-3/TRBV12-4	11	TRBJ2-2	NA	NA	TGTGCCAGCAGTTTTTCCGGGGAGCTGTTTTTT	CASSFSGELFF
TRBV12-3/TRBV12-4	13	TRBJ2-5	TRBD1	NA	TGTGCCAGCAGTTTAAACAGGGGAGAGACCCAGTACTTC	CASSLNRGETQYF